This T cell receptor (beta chain) is drawn from a study of post-analysis software for immune sequencing data. Overall study findings and caveats: Clustering by F measure revealed strong co-clustering among samples prepared together in one batch. A significant reduction in normalized Chao1 diversity was observed in multiple sclerosis patients versus controls. Patients had higher frequencies than controls of five or six TRBV segments, including TRBV5-6, TRBV5-1 and TRBV20-1.

Germline loops: CDR1 SEHNR, CDR2 FQNEAQ (reference sequence). Trimming took off 5 bases at V and 2 bases at J, with 13 bases between the two ends. The CDR3 is made up of 14 amino acids. Worth noting for this clonotype: The antigen is unknown.

Libraries were made from TCR beta cDNA, and they carried unique molecular identifiers. T cells numbering about 0.95 to 10 million yielded roughly 0.5 million cDNA molecules. TCRdb ran MiXCR on the PCR reads and lists one entry per CDR3 protein. The data contain some 690,000 distinct CDR3 sequences, 55% to 60% of them singletons. This sequence joins TRBV7-9 and TRBJ2-7; D is perhaps TRBD1 (6 bases). This clonotype was sampled from a girl aged 2 to 10 with multiple sclerosis. Sequenced input: blood. DNA for the CDR3: TGTGCCAGCAGCGAAGGGGGAGAGGCCTACGAGCAGTACTTC. It specifies CASSEGGEAYEQYF.